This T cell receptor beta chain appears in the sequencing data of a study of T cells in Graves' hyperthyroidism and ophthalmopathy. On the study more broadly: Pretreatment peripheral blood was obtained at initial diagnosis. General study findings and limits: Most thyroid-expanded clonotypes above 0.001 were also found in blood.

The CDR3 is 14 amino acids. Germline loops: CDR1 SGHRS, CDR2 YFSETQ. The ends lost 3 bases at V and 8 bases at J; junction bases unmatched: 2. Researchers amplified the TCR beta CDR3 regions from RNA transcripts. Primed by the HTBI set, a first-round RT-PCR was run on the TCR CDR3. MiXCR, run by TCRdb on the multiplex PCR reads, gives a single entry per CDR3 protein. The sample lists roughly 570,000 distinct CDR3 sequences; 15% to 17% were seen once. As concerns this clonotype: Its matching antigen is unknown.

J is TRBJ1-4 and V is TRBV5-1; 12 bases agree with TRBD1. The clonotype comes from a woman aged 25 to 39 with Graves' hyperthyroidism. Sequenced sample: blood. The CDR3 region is CASSSGQGAEKLFF. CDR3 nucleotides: TGCGCCAGCAGCTCGGGACAGGGGGCCGAAAAACTGTTTTTT. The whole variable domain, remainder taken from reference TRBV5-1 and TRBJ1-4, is KAGVTQTPRYLIKTRGQQVTLSCSPISGHRSVSWYQQTPGQGLQFLFEYFSETQRNKGNFPGRFSGRQFSNSRSEMNVSTLELGDSALYLCASSSGQGAEKLFFGSGTQLSVL.